The clone carrying this TCR beta chain was observed at least ten times. What it binds is unknown. TCRdb used MiXCR to reprocess the 5' RACE reads, holding one entry per CDR3 protein. The sample has over 60,000 distinct CDR3 sequences, approximately 5% seen once. The data were taken from a study of CD8 T cells in ankylosing spondylitis. Findings and caveats of the study: Clones linked to the disease showed a CD8+ phenotype. They occurred at relatively low frequencies in peripheral blood.

This TCR was sampled from a male donor with ankylosing spondylitis or in good health (not recorded which). Sequencing input: blood, either unsorted or a sorted T cell fraction (not recorded which).

The CDR3: CASSAPGQGFYNEQFF. The CDR3 DNA is TGTGCCAGCAGCGCACCGGGACAGGGGTTCTACAATGAGCAGTTCTTC. This sequence joins TRBV9 and TRBJ2-1, with 10 bases lining up with TRBD1. Germline loops: CDR1 SGDLS, CDR2 YYNGEE. There are 16 residues in the CDR3. The V gene end was trimmed by 3 bases and the J gene end by 3 bases; junction bases not matched to a gene: 6.